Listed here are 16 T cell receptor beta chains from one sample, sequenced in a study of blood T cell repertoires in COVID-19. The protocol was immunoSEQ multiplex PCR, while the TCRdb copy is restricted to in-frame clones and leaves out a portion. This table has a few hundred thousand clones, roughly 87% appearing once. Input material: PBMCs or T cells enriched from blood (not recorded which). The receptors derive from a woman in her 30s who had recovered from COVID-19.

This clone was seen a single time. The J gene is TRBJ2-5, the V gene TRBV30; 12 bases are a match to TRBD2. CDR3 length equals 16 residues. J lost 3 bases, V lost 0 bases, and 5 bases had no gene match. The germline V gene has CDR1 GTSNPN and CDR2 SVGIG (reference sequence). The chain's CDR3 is CAWSVGLAGKKETQYF. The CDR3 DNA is TGTGCCTGGAGTGTTGGACTAGCGGGGAAGAAAGAGACCCAGTACTTC.

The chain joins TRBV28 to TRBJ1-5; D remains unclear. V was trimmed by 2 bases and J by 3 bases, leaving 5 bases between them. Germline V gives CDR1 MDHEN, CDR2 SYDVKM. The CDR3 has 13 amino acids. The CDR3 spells CASSLQYNQPQHF. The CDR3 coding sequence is TGTGCCAGCAGTTTACAGTACAATCAGCCCCAGCATTTT.

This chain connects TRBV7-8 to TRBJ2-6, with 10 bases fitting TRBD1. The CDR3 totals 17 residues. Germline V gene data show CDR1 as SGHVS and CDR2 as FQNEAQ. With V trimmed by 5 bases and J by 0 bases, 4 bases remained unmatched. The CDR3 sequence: CASSGRTGGSGANVLTF. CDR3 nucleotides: TGTGCCAGCAGCGGCAGGACAGGGGGCTCTGGGGCCAACGTCCTGACTTTC.

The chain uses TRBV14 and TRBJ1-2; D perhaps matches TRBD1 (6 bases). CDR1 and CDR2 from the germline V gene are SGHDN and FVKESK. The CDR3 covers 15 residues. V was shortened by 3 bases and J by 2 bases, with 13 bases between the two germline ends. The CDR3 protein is CASSQVGGQNYGYTF. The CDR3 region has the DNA TGTGCCAGCAGCCAGGTTGGGGGACAAAACTATGGCTACACCTTC.

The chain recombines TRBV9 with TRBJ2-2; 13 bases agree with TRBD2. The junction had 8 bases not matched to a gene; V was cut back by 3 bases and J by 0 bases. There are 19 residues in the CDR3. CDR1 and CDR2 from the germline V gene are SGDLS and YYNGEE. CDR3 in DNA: TGTGCCAGCAGCGACAGACTAGCGGGGGGTCCATCGAACACCGGGGAGCTGTTTTTT. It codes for CASSDRLAGGPSNTGELFF.

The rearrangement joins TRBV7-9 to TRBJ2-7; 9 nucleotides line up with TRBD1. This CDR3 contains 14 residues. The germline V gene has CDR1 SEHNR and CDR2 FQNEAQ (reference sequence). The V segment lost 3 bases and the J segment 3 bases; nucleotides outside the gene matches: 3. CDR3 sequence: CASSFGTGIYEQYF. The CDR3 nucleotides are TGTGCCAGCAGCTTCGGGACAGGGATCTACGAGCAGTACTTC.

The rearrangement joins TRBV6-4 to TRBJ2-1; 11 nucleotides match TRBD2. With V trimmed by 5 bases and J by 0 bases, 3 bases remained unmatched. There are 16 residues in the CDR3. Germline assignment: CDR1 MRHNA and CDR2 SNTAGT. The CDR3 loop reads CASSTGTSGSYNEQFF. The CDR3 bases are TGTGCCAGCAGTACCGGGACTAGCGGCTCCTACAATGAGCAGTTCTTC.

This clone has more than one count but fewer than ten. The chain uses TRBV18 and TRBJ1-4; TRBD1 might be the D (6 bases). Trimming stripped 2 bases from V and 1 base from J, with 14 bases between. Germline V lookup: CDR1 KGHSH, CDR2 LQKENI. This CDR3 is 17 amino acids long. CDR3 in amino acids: CASSPGIQGRTNEKLFF. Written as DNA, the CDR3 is TGTGCCAGCTCACCAGGGATCCAGGGGAGAACTAATGAAAAACTGTTTTTT. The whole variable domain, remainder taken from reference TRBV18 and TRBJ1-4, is NAGVMQNPRHLVRRRGQEARLRCSPMKGHSHVYWYRQLPEEGLKFMVYLQKENIIDESGMPKERFSAEFPKEGPSILRIQQVVRGDSAAYFCASSPGIQGRTNEKLFFGSGTQLSVL.

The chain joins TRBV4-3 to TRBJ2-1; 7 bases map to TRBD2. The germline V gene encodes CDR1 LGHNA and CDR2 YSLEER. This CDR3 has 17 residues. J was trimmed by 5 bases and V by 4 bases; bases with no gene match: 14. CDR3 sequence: CASSLEPSGDGDNEQFF. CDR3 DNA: TGCGCCAGCAGCCTCGAGCCAAGCGGGGATGGGGACAATGAGCAGTTCTTC.

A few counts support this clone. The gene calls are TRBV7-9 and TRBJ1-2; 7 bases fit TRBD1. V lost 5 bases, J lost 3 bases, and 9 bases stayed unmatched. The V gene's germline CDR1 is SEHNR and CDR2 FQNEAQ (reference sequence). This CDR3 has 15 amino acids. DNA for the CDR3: TGTGCCAGCAGCCGATGGACAGGATTTGACTATGGCTACACCTTC. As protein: CASSRWTGFDYGYTF.

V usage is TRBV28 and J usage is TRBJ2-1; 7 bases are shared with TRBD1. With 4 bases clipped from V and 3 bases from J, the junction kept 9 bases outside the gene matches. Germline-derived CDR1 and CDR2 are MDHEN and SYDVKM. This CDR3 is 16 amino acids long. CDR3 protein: CASSSLTGSHYNEQFF. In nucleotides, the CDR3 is TGTGCCAGCAGTTCCCTGACAGGGAGTCACTACAATGAGCAGTTCTTC.

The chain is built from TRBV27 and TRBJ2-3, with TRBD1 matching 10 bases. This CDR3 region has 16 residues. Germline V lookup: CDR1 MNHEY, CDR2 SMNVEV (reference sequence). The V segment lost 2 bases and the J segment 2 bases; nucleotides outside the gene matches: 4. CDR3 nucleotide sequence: TGTGCCAGCAGTTTAAGGGGACAGGGGATCACAGATACGCAGTATTTT. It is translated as CASSLRGQGITDTQYF.

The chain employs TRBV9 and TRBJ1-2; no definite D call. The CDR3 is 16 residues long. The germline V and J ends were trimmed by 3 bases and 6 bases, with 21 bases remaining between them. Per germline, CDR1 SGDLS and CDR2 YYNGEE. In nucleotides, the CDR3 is TGTGCCAGCAGCGGCCCCCCACTGTTCAGGATGAATGGCTACACCTTC. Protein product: CASSGPPLFRMNGYTF. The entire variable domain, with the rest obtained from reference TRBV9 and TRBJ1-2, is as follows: DSGVTQTPKHLITATGQRVTLRCSPRSGDLSVYWYQQSLDQGLQFLIQYYNGEERAKGNILERFSAQQFPDLHSELNLSSLELGDSALYFCASSGPPLFRMNGYTFGSGTRLTVV.

The CDR3 sequence is CASSITSGGYEQYF. CDR3 sequence (DNA): TGTGCCAGTAGTATAACTAGCGGGGGTTACGAGCAGTACTTC. This chain connects TRBV19 to TRBJ2-7; 11 bases agree with TRBD2. The CDR3 is 14 residues long. V lost 2 bases, J lost 4 bases, and 1 base stayed unmatched. Germline-derived CDR1 and CDR2 are LNHDA and SQIVND (reference sequence).

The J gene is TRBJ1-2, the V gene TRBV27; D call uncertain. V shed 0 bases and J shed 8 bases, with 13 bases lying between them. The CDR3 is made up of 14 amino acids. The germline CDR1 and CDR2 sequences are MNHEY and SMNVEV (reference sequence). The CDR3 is CASSLSALRGGYTF. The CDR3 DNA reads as TGTGCCAGCAGTTTATCGGCACTTCGGGGAGGCTACACCTTC.

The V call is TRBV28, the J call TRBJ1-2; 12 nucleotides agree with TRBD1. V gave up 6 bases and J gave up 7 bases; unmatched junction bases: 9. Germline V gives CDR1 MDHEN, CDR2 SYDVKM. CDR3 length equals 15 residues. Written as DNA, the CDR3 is TGTGCCAGCAGCGTGGTGGGACAGGGGGCAGGTGGCTACACCTTC. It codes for CASSVVGQGAGGYTF.